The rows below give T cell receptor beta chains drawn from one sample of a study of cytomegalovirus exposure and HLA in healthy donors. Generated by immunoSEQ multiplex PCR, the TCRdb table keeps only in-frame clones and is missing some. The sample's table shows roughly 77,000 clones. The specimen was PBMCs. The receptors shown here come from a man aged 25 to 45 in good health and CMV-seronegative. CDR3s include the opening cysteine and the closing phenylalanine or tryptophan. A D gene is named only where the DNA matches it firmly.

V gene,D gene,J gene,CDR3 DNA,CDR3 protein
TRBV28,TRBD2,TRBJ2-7,TGTGCCAGCAGTTCACTAAGCGGGATCTCCTACGAGCAGTACTTC,CASSSLSGISYEQYF
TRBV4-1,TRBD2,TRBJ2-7,TGCGCCAGCAGCCCCGGACCCGGGACTAGCGGGGCGGCCTACGAGCAGTACTTC,CASSPGPGTSGAAYEQYF
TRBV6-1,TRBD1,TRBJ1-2,TGTGCCGGATTGGACAGGGATAACTATGGCTACACCTTC,CAGLDRDNYGYTF
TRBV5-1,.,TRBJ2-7,TGCGCCAGCAGCTTGGAACAGGGCGGACCCTGGGGCAACGAGCAGTACTTC,CASSLEQGGPWGNEQYF
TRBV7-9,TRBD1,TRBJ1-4,TGTGCCAGCAGGCGGACAGGTACTAATGAAAAACTGTTTTTT,CASRRTGTNEKLFF
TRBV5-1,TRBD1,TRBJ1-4,TGCGCCAGCAGCGGGGACAGGGGATATGAAAAACTGTTTTTT,CASSGDRGYEKLFF
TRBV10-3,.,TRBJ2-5,TGTGCCATCAGTGATTTGAGGGGGCAAGAGACCCAGTACTTC,CAISDLRGQETQYF
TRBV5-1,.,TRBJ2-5,TGCGCCAGCAGCTTGGTGGCATTCGCTGAGACCCAGTACTTC,CASSLVAFAETQYF
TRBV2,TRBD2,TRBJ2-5,TGTGCCAGCGAGATCCAGCCATTCGGGGGGGAGCAGTACTTC,CASEIQPFGGEQYF
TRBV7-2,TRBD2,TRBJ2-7,TGTGCCAGCAGCCCTCAATCCCCACGGGGGGGCCTAGGTGAGCAGTACTTC,CASSPQSPRGGLGEQYF
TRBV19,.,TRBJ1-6,TGTGCCAGTAGTATGGGTCGGTGGGCGATGGATTCACCCCTCCACTTT,CASSMGRWAMDSPLHF
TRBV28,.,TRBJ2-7,TGTGCCAGCAGGCGGGACCGCGCCAGGCAGTACTTC,CASRRDRARQYF
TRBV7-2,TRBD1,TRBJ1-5,TGTGCCAGCAGCTTACAGGCAGGGGGAAGCAATCAGCCCCAGCATTTT,CASSLQAGGSNQPQHF
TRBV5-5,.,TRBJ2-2,TGTGCCAGCTTCCCAGGGCCGAACACCGGGGAGCTGTTTTTT,CASFPGPNTGELFF
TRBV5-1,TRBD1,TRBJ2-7,TGCGCCAGCAGACGGGCCGGGACAGGGATCTCCTACGAGCAGTACTTC,CASRRAGTGISYEQYF
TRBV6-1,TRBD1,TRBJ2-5,TGTGCCAGCGAGACAGGGGGGGACCAAGAGACCCAGTACTTC,CASETGGDQETQYF
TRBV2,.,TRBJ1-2,TGTGCCAGCAGCACGGAGCGGGGCTATGGCTACACCTTC,CASSTERGYGYTF
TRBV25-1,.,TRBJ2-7,TGTGCCAGCAGTGAAACAGGATCCTACGAGCAGTACTTC,CASSETGSYEQYF
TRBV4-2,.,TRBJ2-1,TGTGCCAGCAGCGCTGAACGGGAACCGTGGCGTGAGCAGTTCTTC,CASSAEREPWREQFF
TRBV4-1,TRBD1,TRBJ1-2,TGCGCCAGCAGCCCGCACAGGGGTAAAGGGTATGGCTACACCTTC,CASSPHRGKGYGYTF
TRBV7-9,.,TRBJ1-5,TGTGCCAGCAGCTTAGCAGCTAGCAATCAGCCCCAGCATTTT,CASSLAASNQPQHF
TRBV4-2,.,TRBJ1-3,TGTGCCAGCAGCCAAGATGCGGGTGGCTCTGGAAACACCATATATTTT,CASSQDAGGSGNTIYF
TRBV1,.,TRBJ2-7,TGCACCAGCAGCCAAGATCTTGAGAGCTACGAGCAGTACTTC,CTSSQDLESYEQYF
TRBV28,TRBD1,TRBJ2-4,TGTGCCAGCGGACCGACAGGGGACTTAGCCAAAAACATTCAGTACTTC,CASGPTGDLAKNIQYF
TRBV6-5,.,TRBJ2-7,TGTGCCAGCAGTTACTCCCTGGTACTTCCCTACGAGCAGTACTTC,CASSYSLVLPYEQYF
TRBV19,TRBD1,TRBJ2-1,TGTGCCAGTAGATTTGGACAGGGGGCTTACAATGAGCAGTTCTTC,CASRFGQGAYNEQFF
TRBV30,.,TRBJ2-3,TGTGCCTGGAGTGCGGACTGGAGAAACACAGATACGCAGTATTTT,CAWSADWRNTDTQYF
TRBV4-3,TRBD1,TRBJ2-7,TGCGCCAGCAGCCAAGATCAAGGGGACAGGGACTACGAGCAGTACTTC,CASSQDQGDRDYEQYF
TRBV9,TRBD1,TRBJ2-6,TGTGCCAGCAGCCCTCTCCACAGGGGGTATAATTCTGGGGCCAACGTCCTGACTTTC,CASSPLHRGYNSGANVLTF
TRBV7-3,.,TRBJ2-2,TGTGCCAGCAGCTTATTTGCAGGCACCGGGGAGCTGTTTTTT,CASSLFAGTGELFF
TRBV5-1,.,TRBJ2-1,TGCGCCAGCAGCTTTGGCGGGGGCCACAGCTCCTACAATGAGCAGTTCTTC,CASSFGGGHSSYNEQFF
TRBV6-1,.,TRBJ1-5,TGTGCCAGCAGCCCACCTGGTGGAGGGAATCAGCCCCAGCATTTT,CASSPPGGGNQPQHF
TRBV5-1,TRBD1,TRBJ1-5,TGCGCCAGCAGCTTGTCGACAGGGGGGCAGCCCCAGCATTTT,CASSLSTGGQPQHF
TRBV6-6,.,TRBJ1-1,TGTGCCAGCAGTTACCCAGGGGTCTCCACTGAAGCTTTCTTT,CASSYPGVSTEAFF
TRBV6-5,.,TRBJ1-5,TGTGCCAGCAGGGGAAGCGGGAAACCCCAGCATTTT,CASRGSGKPQHF
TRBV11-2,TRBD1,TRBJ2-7,TGTGCCAGCAGCTTAGATTGGTCAGGGGGCATCAACGAGCAGTACTTC,CASSLDWSGGINEQYF
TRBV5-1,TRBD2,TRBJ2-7,TGCGCCAGCAGCCCCACCCTAGCGGGAGGGCAGGACGAGCAGTACTTC,CASSPTLAGGQDEQYF
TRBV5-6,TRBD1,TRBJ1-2,TGTGCCAGCAGCCAACCGGACAGGGCCGGCTATGGCTACACCTTC,CASSQPDRAGYGYTF
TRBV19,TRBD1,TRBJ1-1,TGTGCCACCCTCGACAGGGGGAGGACTGAAGCTTTCTTT,CATLDRGRTEAFF
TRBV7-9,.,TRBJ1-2,TGTGCCAGCAGCCCTAGCCGGGCGGACGGAAGCTATGGCTACACCTTC,CASSPSRADGSYGYTF
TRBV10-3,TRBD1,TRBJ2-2,TGTGCCATCAGGGGGCCAGGGGGCGCGTACACCGGGGAGCTGTTTTTT,CAIRGPGGAYTGELFF
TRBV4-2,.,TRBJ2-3,TGTGCCAGCAGCCCCGGACTCACCTACACAGATACGCAGTATTTT,CASSPGLTYTDTQYF
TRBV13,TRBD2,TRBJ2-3,TGTGCCAGCAGCCCTCCGGCTAGCGGGAGGGCGGATACGCAGTATTTT,CASSPPASGRADTQYF
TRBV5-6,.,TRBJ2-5,TGTGCCAGCAGTGCGACACAGGGTCAAGAGACCCAGTACTTC,CASSATQGQETQYF
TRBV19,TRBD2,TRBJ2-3,TGTGCCAGTAGCACTCTAGCGGTATCGGATACGCAGTATTTT,CASSTLAVSDTQYF
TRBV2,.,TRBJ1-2,TGTGCCAGCATTTGGACAGTTTTTAACTATGGCTACACCTTC,CASIWTVFNYGYTF
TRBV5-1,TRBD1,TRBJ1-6,TGCGCCAGCAGCTTCTCCGGGACAGGGGATTCACCCCTCCACTTT,CASSFSGTGDSPLHF
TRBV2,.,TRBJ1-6,TGTGCCAGCAGTTATACAGGGTGGCCTAATTCACCCCTCCACTTT,CASSYTGWPNSPLHF
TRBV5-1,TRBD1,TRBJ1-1,TGCGCCAGCAGCTTCGGGGCAGGGGGTGAAGCTGAAGCTTTCTTT,CASSFGAGGEAEAFF
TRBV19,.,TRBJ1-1,TGTGCCAGTAGTATAGACCGACGGGTCGGCACTGAAGCTTTCTTT,CASSIDRRVGTEAFF